This T cell receptor beta chain was sequenced in a study of response to subunit inactivated influenza vaccine. The study, taken as a whole, reports: The authors put forward the suggestion that each seasonal influenza vaccination may bring in only a limited number of new T cells.

V lost 0 bases, J lost 2 bases, and 11 bases lay in between. This CDR3 has 15 amino acids. Looked up from germline, CDR1 is LNHNV and CDR2 is YYDKDF (reference sequence). This clonotype was observed a handful of times. Its antigen is undetermined. A single record per CDR3 protein comes from TCRdb applying MiXCR to the RT-PCR reads. The sample includes under 950,000 distinct CDR3 sequences, 21% of them seen just once. The TCR comes from a man aged 45 to 65 who received an inactivated influenza vaccine. The starting material was PBMCs from blood, obtained 4 to 6 days after vaccination. V usage is TRBV15 and J usage is TRBJ2-7; D possibly matches TRBD1 or TRBD2 (5 bases each). CDR3 nucleotides: TGTGCCACCAGCAGAGATCCGGGGACCACCTACGAGCAGTACTTC. Its translation: CATSRDPGTTYEQYF.